This T cell receptor (beta chain) was captured in a study of blood T cell repertoires in COVID-19. For the study at large: COVID-19 samples from acute and convalescent phases originated in the United States, Italy and Spain.

The V gene's germline CDR1 is LGHNT and CDR2 FRNRAP. J lost 3 bases, V lost 6 bases, and 9 bases had no gene match. The CDR3 has 15 amino acids. The study assigned cohorts using participant-reported clinical history. Profiling relied on immunoSEQ multiplex PCR, and the TCRdb table lists in-frame clones only, not all of them. This sample has 120,000 to 150,000 clones, with under 90% found just once. The chain carries TRBV12-5 and TRBJ1-1; TRBD1 agrees at 8 bases. The clonotype originates from a woman aged 18-30 years who had been exposed to COVID-19. Sequencing input: PBMCs or T cells enriched from blood (not recorded which). The CDR3 DNA sequence: TGTGCTAGTGGCAAAGACAGGGGTGGCGACACTGAAGCTTTCTTT. Translated: CASGKDRGGDTEAFF.